Each of the 20 T cell receptor beta chains below was sequenced from the same sample in a study of T cell clonality in common variable immunodeficiency (dated by TCRdb to about 2015). Library preparation used the immunoSEQ multiplex PCR assay. TCRdb provides this immuneACCESS table in a form limited to in-frame rearrangements. Some clones are lacking; in checked studies, under half of them reflect an unresolved V gene, and why the rest are absent is not known. This sample has under 45,000 clones, none of them a singleton. The ten largest make up approximately 9.4% of the sample. Sample: peripheral blood mononuclear cells. The receptors were sampled from a person aged 18-70 years in good health.

This clone was seen at least ten times. The read stops 3 residues short of the end of the CDR3; the missing end is completed from the germline J gene. This chain uses TRBV2 with TRBJ2-2, with TRBD2 matching 7 bases. The germline V gene encodes CDR1 SNHLY and CDR2 FYNNEI. The J segment lost 9 bases and the V segment lost 7 bases, leaving 5 bases of the junction unmatched. The CDR3 loop spans 12 amino acids. The part of the CDR3 DNA that was read is TGTGCCAGCATGGGCGGGAGAAGGGAG. Residues: CASMGGRRE. The complete CDR3 sequence is CASMGGRRELFF. Complete variable domain (other parts from reference TRBV2 and TRBJ2-2): EPEVTQTPSHQVTQMGQEVILRCVPISNHLYFYWYRQILGQKVEFLVSFYNNEISEKSEIFDDQFSVERPDGSNFTLKIRSTKLEDSAMYFCASMGGRRELFFGEGSRLTVL.

Many counts were recorded for this clone. The CDR3 end lies 3 residues beyond the end of the read and is filled in from the germline J gene. This chain uses TRBV28 with TRBJ2-1; 9 bases line up with TRBD1. After removal of 3 bases from V and 6 bases from J, the junction contained 3 bases not matched to a gene. Germline V gene lookup returns CDR1 MDHEN and CDR2 SYDVKM. This CDR3 has 14 residues. CDR3 DNA (partial): TGTGCCAGCAGTTTTGTGGACAGGGGCAATGAG. Its protein product is CASSFVDRGNE. The entire CDR3 is CASSFVDRGNEQFF.

Concerning this clone itself: The likely explanation is a read error, given a far larger clone one base away. The read gets to within 3 residues of the CDR3 end, and the germline J gene fills in the rest. This rearrangement joins TRBV30 to TRBJ2-3; D is unresolved. From germline, CDR1 is GTSNPN and CDR2 SVGIG (reference sequence). The CDR3 is 16 amino acids. The sequenced part of the CDR3 DNA is TGTGCCTCGAGTCCAAGACTCGGGTACGGCACAGATACG. It is translated as CASSPRLGYGTDT. The complete CDR3 protein is CASSPRLGYGTDTQYF. Combining the CDR3 with reference TRBV30 and TRBJ2-3 gives the whole variable domain SQTIHQWPATLVQPVGSPLSLECTVEGTSNPNLYWYRQAAGRGLQLLFYSVGIGQISSEVPQNLSASRPQDRQFILSSKKLLLSDSGFYLCASSPRLGYGTDTQYFGPGTRLTVL.

In this sample, this clone turned up many times. Read sequence stops 3 residues before the CDR3 end, and the germline J gene provides the missing end. The J gene is TRBJ2-7, the V gene TRBV9; D not certain. Germline CDR1 SGDLS, CDR2 YYNGEE. The CDR3 runs to 15 residues. V was clipped by 0 bases and J by 1 base, with 11 bases between them. The CDR3 loop reads CASSVALGESYEQYF. Incomplete CDR3 DNA: TGTGCCAGCAGCGTAGCTCTAGGAGAGTCCTACGAG.

This clone was recorded many times. The CDR3 is cut off 3 residues early in the read; its end comes from the germline J gene. The chain uses TRBV5-1 and TRBJ2-2; TRBD2 agrees at 8 bases. This CDR3 spans 15 amino acids. The germline gives CDR1 SGHRS, CDR2 YFSETQ. The V segment lost 7 bases and the J segment 4 bases; nucleotides outside the gene matches: 9. The CDR3 sequence is CASGSGSPGTGELFF. The CDR3 bases that were read are TGCGCCAGCGGCAGCGGGAGCCCCGGCACCGGGGAG. The variable domain in full, completed from reference TRBV5-1 and TRBJ2-2, reads KAGVTQTPRYLIKTRGQQVTLSCSPISGHRSVSWYQQTPGQGLQFLFEYFSETQRNKGNFPGRFSGRQFSNSRSEMNVSTLELGDSALYLCASGSGSPGTGELFFGEGSRLTVL.

The table lists this clone with many counts. The read gets to within 3 residues of the CDR3 end, and the germline J gene fills in the rest. The chain combines TRBV7-9 with TRBJ2-5; 10 nucleotides align to TRBD1. The germline V gene has CDR1 SEHNR and CDR2 FQNEAQ (reference sequence). The V segment lost 2 bases and the J segment 5 bases; nucleotides outside the gene matches: 5. This CDR3 is built from 15 residues. CDR3 DNA (partial): TGTGCCAGCAGCTTACTAAGGACAGGGGGGGAGACC. Translated: CASSLLRTGGET. The entire CDR3 reads CASSLLRTGGETQYF.

This clone was counted between two and nine times. The missing CDR3 end, 3 residues past where the read stops, is filled in from the germline J gene. The chain couples TRBV20-1 to TRBJ2-7; TRBD1 is a possible D gene (6 bases). This CDR3 is 13 amino acids long. Trimming took 8 bases from V and 5 from J, leaving 19 bases between them. Looked up from germline, CDR1 is DFQATT and CDR2 is SNEGSKA (reference sequence). This CDR3 reads CSCKIKGGDEQYF. The sequenced CDR3 bases are TGCAGTTGTAAGATTAAAGGGGGAGACGAG.

This clone was counted at least ten times. Read data end 3 residues before the CDR3 end; the end is taken from the germline J gene. The V and J genes are TRBV13 and TRBJ2-7; maybe TRBD1 (8 bases). Germline V gene data show CDR1 as PRHDT and CDR2 as FYEKMQ (reference sequence). The CDR3 contains 14 residues. Trimming took off 2 bases at V and 4 bases at J, with 12 bases between the two ends. Incomplete CDR3 DNA: TGTGCCAGCAGCTTAACAGGGGGGGGGTACGAG. Amino acid sequence: CASSLTGGGYE. The full CDR3 is CASSLTGGGYEQYF.

Comment on this clone: The sequenced fragment ends 3 residues before the CDR3 boundary, so the rest is inferred from the germline J gene. The gene calls are TRBV18 and TRBJ1-2, with a tentative D call TRBD1 (5 bases). In germline, CDR1 is KGHSH, CDR2 LQKENI. CDR3 length equals 13 residues. The CDR3 is CASSQSPGTDYTF. The sequenced part of the CDR3 DNA is TGTGCCAGCTCACAAAGTCCCGGGACTGAC. Supplemented by reference TRBV18 and TRBJ1-2, the full variable domain reads NAGVMQNPRHLVRRRGQEARLRCSPMKGHSHVYWYRQLPEEGLKFMVYLQKENIIDESGMPKERFSAEFPKEGPSILRIQQVVRGDSAAYFCASSQSPGTDYTFGSGTRLTVV.

This clone was detected many times. The read terminates 3 residues before the CDR3 end, so the remaining end is supplied by the germline J gene. The chain combines TRBV5-1 with TRBJ1-4; D perhaps matches TRBD1 (6 bases). CDR3 length equals 16 residues. V was clipped by 3 bases and J by 2 bases, with 14 bases between them. Germline CDR1 SGHRS, CDR2 YFSETQ. The covered CDR3 bases are TGCGCCAGCAGCTACGCAGGGGCCACGACTAATGAAAAA. It specifies CASSYAGATTNEK. The entire CDR3 protein is CASSYAGATTNEKLFF.

Ten or more counts support this clone. The read stops 3 residues short of the end of the CDR3; the missing end is completed from the germline J gene. The V and J genes are TRBV5-1 and TRBJ2-7, with TRBD2 identical over 11 bases. The CDR3 is 14 residues long. With V trimmed by 5 bases and J by 3 bases, 4 bases remained unmatched. CDR1 is SGHRS, CDR2 YFSETQ, per germline. The CDR3 reads CASSPGTSGYEQYF. Partial CDR3 DNA: TGCGCCAGCAGTCCCGGGACTAGCGGCTACGAG. The full variable domain, its missing parts supplied by reference TRBV5-1 and TRBJ2-7, is KAGVTQTPRYLIKTRGQQVTLSCSPISGHRSVSWYQQTPGQGLQFLFEYFSETQRNKGNFPGRFSGRQFSNSRSEMNVSTLELGDSALYLCASSPGTSGYEQYFGPGTRLTVT.

This clone was counted many times. From the germline J gene comes the end of the CDR3, since the read stops 3 residues before it. The V and J genes are TRBV12-3 or TRBV12-4 and TRBJ2-7; the D gene could be TRBD1 or TRBD2 (5 bases each). This CDR3 region has 15 residues. V gave up 3 bases and J gave up 0 bases, with 12 bases separating them. This CDR3 reads CASSLRQGASYEQYF. Incomplete CDR3 DNA: TGTGCCAGCAGTTTGCGGCAGGGAGCCTCCTACGAG.

There are a few counts of this clone. Coverage ceases 3 residues before the CDR3 finishes, and the germline J gene fills in the end. The V gene is TRBV10-3, the J gene TRBJ2-7; 8 bases match TRBD1. Germline V CDR1 and CDR2: ENHRY, SYGVKD. Trimming took 6 bases from V and 3 from J; bases not matched to a gene: 1. This CDR3 has 12 residues. Here the CDR3 reads CAISGQGYEQYF. The sequenced part of the CDR3 DNA is TGTGCCATCAGCGGACAGGGCTACGAG.

This clone showed up many times. The CDR3 goes on 3 residues after the read ends, and that part is filled in from the germline J gene. This chain uses TRBV7-8 with TRBJ2-5; D possibly corresponds to TRBD2 (6 bases). Germline V lookup: CDR1 SGHVS, CDR2 FQNEAQ. The CDR3 is 15 amino acids. Between the trimmed V and J ends, which lost 4 bases and 2 bases, there was a span of 14 bases. The CDR3: CASSSPWGVQETQYF. Partial CDR3 DNA: TGTGCCAGCAGCTCTCCGTGGGGGGTACAAGAGACC.

This clone was observed many times. The read ends 3 residues before the CDR3 terminus; that terminus is restored from the germline J gene. V is TRBV2 and J is TRBJ1-2; 8 nucleotides agree with TRBD1. CDR3 length: 12 amino acids. Germline lookup yields CDR1 SNHLY and CDR2 FYNNEI. The CDR3 bases that were read are TGTGCCAGGGCCGGGACAGGCGGCGGC. Encoded protein: CARAGTGGG. The entire CDR3 protein is CARAGTGGGYTF.

This clone showed up many times. The read halts 3 residues ahead of the CDR3 end, with the missing end drawn from the germline J gene. This sequence joins TRBV2 and TRBJ2-5, with TRBD2 identical over 8 bases. CDR3 length equals 14 residues. With V trimmed by 6 bases and J by 5 bases, 8 bases remained unmatched. Germline CDR1 reads SNHLY; CDR2 reads FYNNEI. The CDR3 spells CASRASGQGETQYF. The part of the CDR3 DNA that was read is TGTGCCAGCAGGGCTAGCGGGCAGGGGGAGACC. The full variable domain, with the rest looked up from reference TRBV2 and TRBJ2-5, is EPEVTQTPSHQVTQMGQEVILRCVPISNHLYFYWYRQILGQKVEFLVSFYNNEISEKSEIFDDQFSVERPDGSNFTLKIRSTKLEDSAMYFCASRASGQGETQYFGPGTRLLVL.

This clone was counted ten times or more. With the read ending 3 residues before the CDR3 end, the germline J gene is used to fill in that end. The chain combines TRBV5-1 with TRBJ2-3; TRBD2 matches at 7 bases. The CDR3 runs to 13 residues. From germline, CDR1 is SGHRS and CDR2 YFSETQ. The ends lost 1 base at V and 8 bases at J; junction bases unmatched: 4. The CDR3: CASSLSTGGTQYF. The CDR3 bases that were read are TGCGCCAGCAGCTTGAGTACGGGGGGTACG.

CDR3 bases read: TGCGCCAGCGGCGGGGCTAGCGGGGACACC. Translated: CASGGASGDT. The full CDR3 sequence reads CASGGASGDTQYF. The V and J genes are TRBV10-2 and TRBJ2-5; 9 nucleotides line up with TRBD2. The read terminates 3 residues ahead of where the CDR3 ends, so the germline J gene completes it. CDR1 WSHSY and CDR2 SAAADI come from the germline V gene. The CDR3 covers 13 residues.

This clone occurred many times. The CDR3 goes on 3 residues after the read ends, and that part is filled in from the germline J gene. This chain links TRBV7-9 with TRBJ2-1, with TRBD1 matching 7 bases. Looked up from germline, CDR1 is SEHNR and CDR2 is FQNEAQ (reference sequence). CDR3 length: 14 residues. V gave up 2 bases and J gave up 7 bases; unmatched junction bases: 5. This chain's CDR3 is CASSLTKGANEQFF. The DNA read from the CDR3 is TGTGCCAGCAGCTTAACGAAGGGGGCTAATGAG.

This clone came up many times. The sequence runs out 3 residues before the end of the CDR3; the remainder is reconstructed from the germline J gene. J is TRBJ2-1 and V is TRBV5-1, with a weak D call TRBD1 (6 bases). The germline V gene encodes CDR1 SGHRS and CDR2 YFSETQ. Deletions cut 4 bases from V and 0 bases from J, with 14 bases between. This CDR3 comprises 16 residues. The CDR3 spells CASSGSTGSSYNEQFF. Incomplete CDR3 DNA: TGCGCCAGCAGCGGTTCCACAGGGAGCTCCTACAATGAG.